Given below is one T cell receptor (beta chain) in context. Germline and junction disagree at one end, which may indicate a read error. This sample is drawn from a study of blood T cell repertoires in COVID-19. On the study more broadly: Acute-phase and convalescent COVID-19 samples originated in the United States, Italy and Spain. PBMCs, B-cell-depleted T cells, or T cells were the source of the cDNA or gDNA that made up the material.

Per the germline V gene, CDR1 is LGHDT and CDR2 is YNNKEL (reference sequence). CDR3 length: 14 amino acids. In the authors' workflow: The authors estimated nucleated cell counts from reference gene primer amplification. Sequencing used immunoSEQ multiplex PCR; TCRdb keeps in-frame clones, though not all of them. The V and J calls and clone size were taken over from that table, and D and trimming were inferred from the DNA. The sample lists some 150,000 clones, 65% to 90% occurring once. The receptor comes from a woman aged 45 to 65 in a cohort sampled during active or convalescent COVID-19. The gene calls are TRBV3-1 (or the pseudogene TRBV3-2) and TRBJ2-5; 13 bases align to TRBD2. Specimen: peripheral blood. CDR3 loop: CASSQGTSGKTQYF. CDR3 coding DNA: TGTGCCAGCAGTCAAGGGACTAGCGGGAAGACCCAGTACTTC.